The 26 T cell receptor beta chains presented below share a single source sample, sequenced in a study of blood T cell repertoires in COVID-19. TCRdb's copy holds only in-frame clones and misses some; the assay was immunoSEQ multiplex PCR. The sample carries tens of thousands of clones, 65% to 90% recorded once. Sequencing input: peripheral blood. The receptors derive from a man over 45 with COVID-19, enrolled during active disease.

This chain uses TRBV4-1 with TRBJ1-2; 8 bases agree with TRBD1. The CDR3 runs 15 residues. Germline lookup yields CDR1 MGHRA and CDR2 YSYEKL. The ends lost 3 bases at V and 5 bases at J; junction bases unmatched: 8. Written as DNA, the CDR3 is TGCGCCAGCAGCCAGGTCCCGGGACAGGAGTATGGCTACACCTTC. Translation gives CASSQVPGQEYGYTF.

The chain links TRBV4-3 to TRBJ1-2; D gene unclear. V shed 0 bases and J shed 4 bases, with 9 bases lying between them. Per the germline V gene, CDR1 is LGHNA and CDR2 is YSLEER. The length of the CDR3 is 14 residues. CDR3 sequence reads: CASSQDRGTYGYTF. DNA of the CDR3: TGCGCCAGCAGCCAAGATAGAGGCACCTATGGCTACACCTTC.

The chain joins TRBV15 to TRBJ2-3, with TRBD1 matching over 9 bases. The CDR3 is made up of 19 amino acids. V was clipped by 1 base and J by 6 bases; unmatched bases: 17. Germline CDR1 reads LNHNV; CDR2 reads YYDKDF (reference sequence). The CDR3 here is CATSRGPEAGTGLGDTQYF. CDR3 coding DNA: TGTGCCACCAGCAGAGGCCCGGAAGCCGGGACAGGGTTGGGGGATACGCAGTATTTT.

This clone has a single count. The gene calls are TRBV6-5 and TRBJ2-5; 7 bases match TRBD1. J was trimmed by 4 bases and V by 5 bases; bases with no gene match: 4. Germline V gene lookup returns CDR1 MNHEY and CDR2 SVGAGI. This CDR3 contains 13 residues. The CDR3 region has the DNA TGTGCCAGCAGTCCCCGACAGGGAGAGACCCAGTACTTC. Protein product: CASSPRQGETQYF.

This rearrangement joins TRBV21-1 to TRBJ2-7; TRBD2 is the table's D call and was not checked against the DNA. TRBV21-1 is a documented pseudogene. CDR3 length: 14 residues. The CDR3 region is CASTTMTSVDEQYF. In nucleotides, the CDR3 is TGTGCCAGCACCACGATGACTAGCGTTGACGAGCAGTACTTC.

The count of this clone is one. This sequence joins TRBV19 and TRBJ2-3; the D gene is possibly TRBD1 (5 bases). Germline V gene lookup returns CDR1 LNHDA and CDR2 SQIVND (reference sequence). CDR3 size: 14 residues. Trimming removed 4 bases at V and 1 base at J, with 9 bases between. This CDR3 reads CASSNRLGTDTQYF. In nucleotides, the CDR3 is TGTGCCAGTAGTAACAGGCTCGGCACAGATACGCAGTATTTT.

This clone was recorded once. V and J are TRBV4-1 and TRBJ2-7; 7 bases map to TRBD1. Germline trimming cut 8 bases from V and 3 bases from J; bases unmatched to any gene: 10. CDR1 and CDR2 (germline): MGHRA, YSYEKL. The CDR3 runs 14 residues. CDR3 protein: CASRLGTASYEQYF. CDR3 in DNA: TGCGCCAGCCGCCTTGGGACAGCCAGCTACGAGCAGTACTTC.

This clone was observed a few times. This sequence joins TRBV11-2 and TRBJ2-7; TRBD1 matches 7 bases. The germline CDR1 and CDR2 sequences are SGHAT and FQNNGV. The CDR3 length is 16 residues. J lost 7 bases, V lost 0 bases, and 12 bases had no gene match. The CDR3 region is CASSLERTGVSREQYF. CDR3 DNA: TGTGCCAGCAGCTTAGAACGAACAGGGGTATCGCGGGAGCAGTACTTC.

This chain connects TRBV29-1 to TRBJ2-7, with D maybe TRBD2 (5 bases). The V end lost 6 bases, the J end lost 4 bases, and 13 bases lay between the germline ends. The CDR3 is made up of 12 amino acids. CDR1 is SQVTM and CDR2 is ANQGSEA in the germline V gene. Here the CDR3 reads CSVKTGIYEQYF. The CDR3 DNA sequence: TGCAGCGTAAAAACGGGGATTTACGAGCAGTACTTC.

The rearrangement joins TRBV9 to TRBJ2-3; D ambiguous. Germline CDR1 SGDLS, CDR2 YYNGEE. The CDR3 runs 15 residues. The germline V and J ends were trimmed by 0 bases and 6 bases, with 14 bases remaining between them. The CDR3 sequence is CASSVAPLEEDTQYF. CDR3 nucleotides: TGTGCCAGCAGCGTAGCACCCCTCGAGGAGGATACGCAGTATTTT.

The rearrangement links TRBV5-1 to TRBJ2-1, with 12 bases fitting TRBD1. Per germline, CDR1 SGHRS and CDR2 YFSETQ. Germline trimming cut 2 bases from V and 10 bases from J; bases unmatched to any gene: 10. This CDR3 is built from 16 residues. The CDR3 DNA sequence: TGCGCCAGCAGCTTACAACCGGGACAGGGGGCTCGGGAGCAGTTCTTC. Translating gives CASSLQPGQGAREQFF.

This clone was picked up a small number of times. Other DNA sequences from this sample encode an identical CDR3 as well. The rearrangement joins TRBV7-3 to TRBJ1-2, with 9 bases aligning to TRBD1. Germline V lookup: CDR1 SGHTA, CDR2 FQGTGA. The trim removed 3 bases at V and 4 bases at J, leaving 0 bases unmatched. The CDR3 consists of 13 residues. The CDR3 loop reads CASSLDRGYGYTF. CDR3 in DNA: TGTGCCAGCAGCTTGGACAGGGGCTATGGCTACACCTTC.

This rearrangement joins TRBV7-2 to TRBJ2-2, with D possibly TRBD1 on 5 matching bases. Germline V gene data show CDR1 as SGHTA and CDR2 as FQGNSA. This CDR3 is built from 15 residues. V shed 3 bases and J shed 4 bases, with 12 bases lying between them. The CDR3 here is CASSFQVGATGELFF. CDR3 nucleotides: TGTGCCAGCAGCTTCCAAGTAGGGGCCACCGGGGAGCTGTTTTTT.

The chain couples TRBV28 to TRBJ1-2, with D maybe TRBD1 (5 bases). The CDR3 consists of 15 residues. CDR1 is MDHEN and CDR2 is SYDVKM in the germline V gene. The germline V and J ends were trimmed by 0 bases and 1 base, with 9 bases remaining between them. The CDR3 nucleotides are TGTGCCAGCAGTTTATGGGGGAGGGGTAACTATGGCTACACCTTC. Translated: CASSLWGRGNYGYTF.

CDR3 bases: TGTGCCAGCAGTTACGCCCGGGAGAACAGGGAGCTGTTTTTT. Translation gives CASSYARENRELFF. The chain links TRBV6-5 to TRBJ2-2; D is possibly TRBD2 (6 bases). Per germline, CDR1 MNHEY and CDR2 SVGAGI. V was trimmed by 2 bases and J by 9 bases, leaving 13 bases between them. This CDR3 region has 14 residues.

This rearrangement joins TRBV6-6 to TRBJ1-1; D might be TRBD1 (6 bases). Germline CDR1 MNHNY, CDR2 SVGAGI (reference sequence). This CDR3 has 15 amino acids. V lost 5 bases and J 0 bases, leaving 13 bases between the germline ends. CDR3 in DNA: TGTGCCAGCAGTGACCCACAGGGAATGAACACTGAAGCTTTCTTT. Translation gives CASSDPQGMNTEAFF.

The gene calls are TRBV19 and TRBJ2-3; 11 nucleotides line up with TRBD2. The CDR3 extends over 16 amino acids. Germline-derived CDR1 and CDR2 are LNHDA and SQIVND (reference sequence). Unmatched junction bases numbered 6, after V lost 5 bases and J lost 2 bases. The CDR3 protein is CASSPGTSGYTDTQYF. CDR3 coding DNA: TGTGCCAGTAGTCCTGGGACTAGCGGCTACACAGATACGCAGTATTTT.

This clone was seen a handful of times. The CDR3 DNA follows: TGTGCCAGTAGTCTCCTAGCGGGAGTGGGGAATGAGCAGTTCTTC. This translates into CASSLLAGVGNEQFF. The gene calls are TRBV19 and TRBJ2-1; 10 bases align to TRBD2. The CDR3 extends over 15 amino acids. Trimming removed 5 bases from V and 7 bases from J; junction bases left unmatched: 8. Germline V CDR1 and CDR2: LNHDA, SQIVND (reference sequence).

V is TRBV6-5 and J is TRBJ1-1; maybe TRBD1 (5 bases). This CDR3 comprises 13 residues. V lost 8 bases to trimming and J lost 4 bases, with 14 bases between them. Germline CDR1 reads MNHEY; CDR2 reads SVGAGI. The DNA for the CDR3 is TGTGCCAGCGGCTGGGGCCCGGGCACTGAAGCTTTCTTT. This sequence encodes CASGWGPGTEAFF.

CDR3 sequence (DNA): TGTGCCAGCAGCCCCGGGGGGGCGGGCGGGATCTACGAGCAGTACTTC. This translates into CASSPGGAGGIYEQYF. The chain joins TRBV28 to TRBJ2-7, with TRBD2 matching 8 bases. The germline V gene encodes CDR1 MDHEN and CDR2 SYDVKM. With 6 bases clipped from V and 3 bases from J, the junction kept 13 bases outside the gene matches. This CDR3 has 16 amino acids.

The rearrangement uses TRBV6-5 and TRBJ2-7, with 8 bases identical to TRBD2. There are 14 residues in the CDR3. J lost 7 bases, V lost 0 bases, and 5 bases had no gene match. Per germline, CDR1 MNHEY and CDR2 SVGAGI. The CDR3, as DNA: TGTGCCAGCAGTTACTCGATCGGGAGGGGGGAGCAGTACTTC. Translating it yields CASSYSIGRGEQYF.

The CDR3 DNA reads as TGTGCCAGCAGCGTTAGTGGCGGACTAACTGGCTACACCTTC. It encodes CASSVSGGLTGYTF. The chain couples TRBV9 to TRBJ1-2; D is ambiguous. With 2 bases removed from V and 7 bases from J, the gap between germline ends came to 15 bases. This CDR3 contains 14 residues. CDR1 is SGDLS, CDR2 YYNGEE, per germline.

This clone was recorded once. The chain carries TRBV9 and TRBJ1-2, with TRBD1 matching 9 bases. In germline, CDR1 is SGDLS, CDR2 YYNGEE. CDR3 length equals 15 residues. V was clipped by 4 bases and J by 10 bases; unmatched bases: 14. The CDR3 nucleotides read TGTGCCAGCAGCCTACGAACAGGGGGCCCGGGGAACTACACCTTC. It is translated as CASSLRTGGPGNYTF.

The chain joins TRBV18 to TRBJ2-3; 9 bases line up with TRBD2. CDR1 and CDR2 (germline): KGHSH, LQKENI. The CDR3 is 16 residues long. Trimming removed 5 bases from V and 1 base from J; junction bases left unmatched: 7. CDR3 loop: CASSSDRTSGTDTQYF. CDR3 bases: TGTGCCAGCTCATCCGATAGGACTAGCGGCACAGATACGCAGTATTTT.

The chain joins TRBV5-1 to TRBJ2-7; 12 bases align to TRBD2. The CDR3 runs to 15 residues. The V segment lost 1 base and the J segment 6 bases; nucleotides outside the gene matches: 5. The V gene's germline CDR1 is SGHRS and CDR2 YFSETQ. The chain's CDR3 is CASSLSSGRASEQYF. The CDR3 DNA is TGCGCCAGCAGCTTGTCTAGCGGGAGGGCCTCCGAGCAGTACTTC. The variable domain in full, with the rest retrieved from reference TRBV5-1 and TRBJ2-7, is KAGVTQTPRYLIKTRGQQVTLSCSPISGHRSVSWYQQTPGQGLQFLFEYFSETQRNKGNFPGRFSGRQFSNSRSEMNVSTLELGDSALYLCASSLSSGRASEQYFGPGTRLTVT.

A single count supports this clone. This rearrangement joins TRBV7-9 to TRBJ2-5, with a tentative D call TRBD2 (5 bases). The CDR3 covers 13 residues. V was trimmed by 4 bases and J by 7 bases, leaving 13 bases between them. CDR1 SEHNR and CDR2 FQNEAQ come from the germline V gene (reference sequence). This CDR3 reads CASSSDAGGTQYF. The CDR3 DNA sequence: TGTGCCAGCAGCTCGGATGCGGGCGGGACCCAGTACTTC.